This T cell receptor beta chain is from a study of CD8+CD57+ T cells in acquired aplastic anemia. Germline V gene lookup returns CDR1 LNHDA and CDR2 SQIVND (reference sequence). The CDR3 extends over 15 amino acids. The ends were cut back, 1 base at V and 0 bases at J, with 10 bases in the middle. CDR3 and TCR beta VDJ profiling relied on a genomic DNA template. TCRdb re-derived calls from the reads in MiXCR, one entry per CDR3 protein. The repertoire consists of roughly 81,000 distinct CDR3 sequences, with around 44% occurring once and the leading ten covering about 68%. There are many counts of this clonotype.

The chain recombines TRBV19 with TRBJ2-7; D not certain. The sequence was collected from a human donor in good health, serving as a control. The sequencing input was sorted CD4+, CD8+, or CD8+CD57+ T cells (not recorded which) from PBMCs. CDR3 residues: CASSIGAESSYEQYF. In DNA, the CDR3 is TGTGCCAGTAGTATAGGTGCTGAGAGCTCCTACGAGCAGTACTTC.